A selection of T cell receptor beta chains follows, all from one sample in a study of cytomegalovirus exposure and HLA in healthy donors. Some clones are missing from TCRdb's copy, which holds only in-frame ones; the method was immunoSEQ multiplex PCR. Found here are 70,000 to 85,000 clones, approximately 62% of them singletons; the top ten hold 4.4%. Sequencing input: PBMCs. All receptors derive from a male donor in good health and CMV-seropositive. Each CDR3 is given with its conserved first and last residue. The order of the fields is clone size, D gene, V gene, J gene, CDR3 DNA, CDR3 protein. A D gene is named only where the DNA matches it firmly. Not every row has a clone size; where given, it reads once, few, many or a size class.

clone_size: once; d_call: .; v_call: TRBV18; j_call: TRBJ2-7; cdr3_nt: TGTGCCAGCTCACCACCCAGCTCCTACGAGCAGTACTTC; cdr3_aa: CASSPPSSYEQYF
clone_size: few; d_call: TRBD1; v_call: TRBV23-1; j_call: TRBJ2-7; cdr3_nt: TGCGCCAGCAGTCAAGCGCCCGGGACAGGGGCCTACGAGCAGTACTTC; cdr3_aa: CASSQAPGTGAYEQYF
clone_size: .; d_call: TRBD1; v_call: TRBV7-8; j_call: TRBJ2-7; cdr3_nt: TGTGCCAGCAGCTTATCCCTCACCCCGGGACAGGTCTACGAGCAGTACTTC; cdr3_aa: CASSLSLTPGQVYEQYF
clone_size: few; d_call: .; v_call: TRBV4-1; j_call: TRBJ2-6; cdr3_nt: TGCGCCAGCAGCCCCGGTGGAGAGTCCGCCGGGGCCAACGTCCTGACTTTC; cdr3_aa: CASSPGGESAGANVLTF
clone_size: .; d_call: .; v_call: TRBV27; j_call: TRBJ1-5; cdr3_nt: TGTGCCAGCAGTACCACGACAGGTCGGCCCCAGCATTTT; cdr3_aa: CASSTTTGRPQHF
clone_size: once; d_call: TRBD1; v_call: TRBV28; j_call: TRBJ2-4; cdr3_nt: TGTGCAGCCGGGACAGGGGGAGCCAAAAACATTCAGTACTTC; cdr3_aa: CAAGTGGAKNIQYF
clone_size: .; d_call: .; v_call: TRBV5-4; j_call: TRBJ1-4; cdr3_nt: TGTGCCAGCAGCTTGGAATCAGGGAATGAAAAACTGTTTTTT; cdr3_aa: CASSLESGNEKLFF
clone_size: few; d_call: TRBD2; v_call: TRBV7-3; j_call: TRBJ2-2; cdr3_nt: TGTGCCAGCAGCTCCGGACTAGCCGGGGAGCTGTTTTTT; cdr3_aa: CASSSGLAGELFF
clone_size: few; d_call: TRBD2; v_call: TRBV28; j_call: TRBJ2-1; cdr3_nt: TGTGCCAGCAGTTCCTCGATTAGCGGGAGCCATAGAAATGAGCAGTTCTTC; cdr3_aa: CASSSSISGSHRNEQFF
clone_size: few; d_call: TRBD2; v_call: TRBV23-1; j_call: TRBJ2-2; cdr3_nt: TGCGCCAGCAGTCGCGGTAGCGGGAGGGCGCGCACCGGGGAGCTGTTTTTT; cdr3_aa: CASSRGSGRARTGELFF
clone_size: .; d_call: TRBD1; v_call: TRBV7-2; j_call: TRBJ2-5; cdr3_nt: TGTGCCAGCGGCCTGGGACAGGGTGAGGAGACCCAGTACTTC; cdr3_aa: CASGLGQGEETQYF
clone_size: few; d_call: TRBD1; v_call: TRBV7-6; j_call: TRBJ1-1; cdr3_nt: TGTGCCAGCAGCCTTATCCCCCAGGGGGCGAGTCGAAGGAACACTGAAGCTTTCTTT; cdr3_aa: CASSLIPQGASRRNTEAFF
clone_size: once; d_call: .; v_call: TRBV29-1; j_call: TRBJ2-3; cdr3_nt: TGCAGCGTCCAACAGGGTAGTAGGACAGATACGCAGTATTTT; cdr3_aa: CSVQQGSRTDTQYF
clone_size: .; d_call: .; v_call: TRBV19; j_call: TRBJ2-2; cdr3_nt: TGTGCCAGTAGTATAGGAGGCCCCGGGGAGCTGTTTTTT; cdr3_aa: CASSIGGPGELFF
clone_size: .; d_call: TRBD2; v_call: TRBV7-2; j_call: TRBJ2-5; cdr3_nt: TGTGCCAGCAGCTTCGGCGGGAGATGGGAGACCCAGTACTTC; cdr3_aa: CASSFGGRWETQYF
clone_size: .; d_call: .; v_call: TRBV5-5; j_call: TRBJ2-7; cdr3_nt: TGTGCCACCGGAGGGGCAGGGCTACCTCTTGGGGGCGAGCAGTACTTC; cdr3_aa: CATGGAGLPLGGEQYF
clone_size: .; d_call: .; v_call: TRBV2; j_call: TRBJ2-5; cdr3_nt: TGTGCCAGCAAAAGGGACTCCCAGTACCAAGAGACCCAGTACTTC; cdr3_aa: CASKRDSQYQETQYF
clone_size: .; d_call: .; v_call: TRBV4-3; j_call: TRBJ1-4; cdr3_nt: TGCGCCAGCAGCCAAGATCTTATAACTAATGAAAAACTGTTTTTT; cdr3_aa: CASSQDLITNEKLFF
clone_size: .; d_call: .; v_call: TRBV7-9; j_call: TRBJ2-7; cdr3_nt: TGTGCCAGCCAATCCTCCAGAGGCAGCCGCAAGTACTTC; cdr3_aa: CASQSSRGSRKYF
clone_size: few; d_call: TRBD2; v_call: TRBV7-7; j_call: TRBJ2-5; cdr3_nt: TGTGCCAGCAGCTCGTCGAGCGGGGGGACTAAAGAGACCCAGTACTTC; cdr3_aa: CASSSSSGGTKETQYF
clone_size: .; d_call: .; v_call: TRBV21-1; j_call: TRBJ2-3; cdr3_nt: TGTGCCAGCAGGGATAGACGCAGGGATACGCAGTATTTT; cdr3_aa: CASRDRRRDTQYF
clone_size: few; d_call: .; v_call: TRBV2; j_call: TRBJ2-2; cdr3_nt: TGTGCCAGCAGTGCCAGGACAGTGAACACCGGGGAGCTGTTTTTT; cdr3_aa: CASSARTVNTGELFF